This is a list of T cell receptor beta chains from one sample in a study of neurological immune-mediated disorders. TCRdb independently ran MiXCR on the 5' RACE reads; one entry per CDR3 protein. Among tens of thousands of distinct CDR3 sequences listed, 2% to 2.5% were seen once. Material: PBMCs. All receptors come from a woman in her forties or fifties with multiple sclerosis. CDR3s include the opening cysteine and the closing phenylalanine or tryptophan. A D gene is named only where the DNA matches it firmly. A row's size may be missing; if present it is once, few, many or a size class.

.	TRBV20-1	TRBJ1-3	many	TGCAGTTCAGGGGTAGGAAACACCATATATTTT	CSSGVGNTIYF
TRBD1	TRBV18	TRBJ2-2	many	TGTGCCAGCTCACGGGACAGACAGAACACCGGGGAGCTGTTTTTT	CASSRDRQNTGELFF
TRBD1	TRBV20-1	TRBJ2-7	few	TGCAGTGCTGCCAAGGGGGCTGGCGACGAGCAGTACTTC	CSAAKGAGDEQYF
.	TRBV20-1	TRBJ2-3	many	TGCAGTGCTAGCATCGGCGCTAGCACAGATACGCAGTATTTT	CSASIGASTDTQYF
.	TRBV4-3	TRBJ2-2	many	TGCGCCAGCAGCAAAAGGGGGGTAAACACCGGGGAGCTGTTTTTT	CASSKRGVNTGELFF
.	TRBV20-1	TRBJ1-2	many	TGCAGTGCCAGTCAGGGAGCGCTCGATGGCTACACCTTC	CSASQGALDGYTF
.	TRBV24-1	TRBJ2-3	.	TGTGCCACCAGTGAACAAAACACAGATACGCAGTATTTT	CATSEQNTDTQYF
.	TRBV5-1	TRBJ2-1	many	TGCGCCAGCAGCTTCAGGTCCTCCGGGGATGAGCAGTTCTTC	CASSFRSSGDEQFF
.	TRBV5-1	TRBJ1-4	many	TGCGCCAGCAGCTTGGATCGATCAACTAATGAAAAACTGTTTTTT	CASSLDRSTNEKLFF
TRBD1	TRBV5-1	TRBJ1-1	many	TGCGCCATTCGAGGGGGCCCTGAAGCTTTCTTT	CAIRGGPEAFF
.	TRBV10-3	TRBJ2-2	.	TGTGCCATCAGTGAGGGGCGGAGGGACACCGGGGAGCTGTTTTTT	CAISEGRRDTGELFF